Each of the 22 T cell receptor beta chains below was sequenced from the same sample in a study of blood T cell repertoires in COVID-19. Assay: immunoSEQ multiplex PCR; the TCRdb copy retains only in-frame clones and omits some. The sample includes 400,000 or so clones, 90% seen only once; the top ten take about 0.57%. The source material was PBMCs or T cells enriched from blood (not recorded which). The origin of the receptors is a man between 18 and 29 years old who had recovered from COVID-19.

The V and J genes are TRBV5-5 and TRBJ2-5, with 9 bases matching TRBD1. V trimming: 4 bases; J trimming: 5 bases; junction bases outside the gene matches: 9. Germline lookup yields CDR1 SGHKS and CDR2 YYEKEE (reference sequence). CDR3 length: 15 amino acids. CDR3 in DNA: TGTGCCAGCAGCACGGGACAGGGATCTTGGGAGACCCAGTACTTC. Amino acids: CASSTGQGSWETQYF.

This chain links TRBV27 with TRBJ1-2; D ambiguous. The CDR3 spans 15 residues. V gave up 5 bases and J gave up 0 bases, with 13 bases separating them. CDR1 and CDR2 from the germline V gene are MNHEY and SMNVEV (reference sequence). CDR3 residues: CASSENTQTNYGYTF. Here the CDR3 DNA reads TGTGCCAGCAGTGAAAATACACAGACTAACTATGGCTACACCTTC.

This clone has more than one count but fewer than ten. The J gene is TRBJ1-4, the V gene TRBV12-3 or TRBV12-4; D not resolved. The V end was cut by 2 bases, the J end by 6 bases, with 7 bases between. The CDR3 has 13 residues. Here the CDR3 reads CASSLNRDEKLFF. The DNA of the CDR3 is TGTGCCAGCAGTTTAAACCGAGATGAAAAACTGTTTTTT.

The chain's CDR3 is CASSPSGERSREQFF. The CDR3 DNA reads TGTGCCAGCAGCCCTTCTGGGGAGCGGTCGAGGGAGCAGTTCTTC. V and J are TRBV7-3 and TRBJ2-1, with D possibly TRBD2 on 5 matching bases. This CDR3 is built from 15 residues. Germline CDR1 and CDR2: SGHTA and FQGTGA. V lost 5 bases and J 10 bases, leaving 21 bases between the germline ends.

A few counts support this clone. The genes are TRBV29-1 and TRBJ1-2, with a weak D call TRBD1 (6 bases). This CDR3 is 17 amino acids long. The V and J ends lost 3 bases and 0 bases respectively, with 20 bases between them. Germline loops: CDR1 SQVTM, CDR2 ANQGSEA. Here the CDR3 DNA reads TGCAGCGTTGATCCAGAACAGGGTAGTATGGCTAACTATGGCTACACCTTC. It is translated as CSVDPEQGSMANYGYTF.

V and J are TRBV9 and TRBJ1-1; 9 nucleotides line up with TRBD1. V gave up 3 bases and J gave up 5 bases; unmatched junction bases: 5. Germline lookup yields CDR1 SGDLS and CDR2 YYNGEE. The CDR3 has 14 amino acids. DNA for the CDR3: TGTGCCAGCAGCGCGGACAGGGGATGGACTGAAGCTTTCTTT. Translated, it gives CASSADRGWTEAFF.

The chain employs TRBV5-1 and TRBJ1-2; D is uncertain. Per the germline V gene, CDR1 is SGHRS and CDR2 is YFSETQ. Trimming cost V 4 bases and J 8 bases, with 18 bases left between them. CDR3 length: 14 amino acids. Here the CDR3 DNA reads TGCGCCAGCAGCCCCGAGGGAACGGGCAGGGGCTACACCTTC. Encoded protein: CASSPEGTGRGYTF.

The chain couples TRBV29-1 to TRBJ2-1; 7 nucleotides line up with TRBD1. With 1 base clipped from V and 6 bases from J, the junction kept 3 bases outside the gene matches. Germline CDR1 and CDR2: SQVTM and ANQGSEA. CDR3 length: 13 residues. The DNA for the CDR3 is TGCAGCGTTGAAGGGGACAGAACCAATGAGCAGTTCTTC. Translating gives CSVEGDRTNEQFF.

This clone was observed a single time. V usage is TRBV3-1 (or the pseudogene TRBV3-2) and J usage is TRBJ2-7; maybe TRBD1 (5 bases). V lost 1 base and J lost 0, with 13 bases in between. The CDR3 totals 16 residues. Germline V CDR1 and CDR2: LGHDT, YNNKEL (reference sequence). CDR3 nucleotide sequence: TGTGCCAGCAGCCAAGCTCGGGCAGGGTCCTCCTACGAGCAGTACTTC. Translation: CASSQARAGSSYEQYF.

The chain recombines TRBV7-2 with TRBJ2-3; 8 bases are shared with TRBD2. The V segment lost 0 bases and the J segment 4 bases; nucleotides outside the gene matches: 9. This CDR3 region has 17 residues. Germline-derived CDR1 and CDR2 are SGHTA and FQGNSA. The CDR3 DNA sequence: TGTGCCAGCAGCTTAGCTCCGGGACTAGGGCCCTCAGATACGCAGTATTTT. Translated: CASSLAPGLGPSDTQYF.

The gene calls are TRBV19 and TRBJ1-2; tentatively, D is TRBD1 (6 bases). V shed 7 bases and J shed 4 bases, with 22 bases lying between them. Germline lookup yields CDR1 LNHDA and CDR2 SQIVND (reference sequence). CDR3 length equals 16 residues. The CDR3 sequence: CASTRAGVDRGYGYTF. CDR3 DNA: TGTGCCAGTACCCGGGCAGGGGTGGATAGGGGCTATGGCTACACCTTC.

V and J are TRBV30 and TRBJ1-2, with D unresolved. The germline V gene has CDR1 GTSNPN and CDR2 SVGIG (reference sequence). The CDR3 runs to 16 residues. V was pared by 4 bases and J by 0 bases, with 18 bases between. CDR3 region: CAWKKGETKANYGYTF. Here the CDR3 DNA reads TGTGCCTGGAAAAAGGGCGAGACTAAAGCTAACTATGGCTACACCTTC.

This rearrangement joins TRBV5-6 to TRBJ2-3; no definite D call. Germline V CDR1 and CDR2: SGHDT, YYEEEE. This CDR3 region has 12 residues. The V end lost 4 bases, the J end lost 6 bases, and 9 bases lay between the germline ends. CDR3 sequence (DNA): TGTGCCAGCAGCAACCTGGGCGATACGCAGTATTTT. This sequence encodes CASSNLGDTQYF.

This clone showed up just once. The rearrangement links TRBV5-6 to TRBJ1-5; 10 bases map to TRBD1. V was clipped by 4 bases and J by 6 bases; unmatched bases: 4. The CDR3 is 14 amino acids. The germline V gene has CDR1 SGHDT and CDR2 YYEEEE. The CDR3 here is CASSTGTGVQPQHF. The CDR3 DNA follows: TGTGCCAGCAGCACCGGGACAGGGGTTCAGCCCCAGCATTTT.

This rearrangement joins TRBV3-1 (or the pseudogene TRBV3-2) to TRBJ2-1; D is unresolved. The length of the CDR3 is 12 residues. Trimming took off 2 bases at V and 6 bases at J, with 5 bases between the two ends. Germline V gene data show CDR1 as LGHDT and CDR2 as YNNKEL (reference sequence). The CDR3 loop reads CASSQMRNEQFF. In DNA, the CDR3 is TGTGCCAGCAGCCAAATGCGCAATGAGCAGTTCTTC.

CDR3 protein: CASSLTDPAGGSPLHF. The CDR3 bases are TGTGCCAGCAGCTTAACTGACCCAGCAGGAGGTTCACCCCTCCACTTT. The chain has TRBV7-3 and TRBJ1-6, with no clear D. V lost 0 bases and J 9 bases, leaving 15 bases between the germline ends. The CDR3 contains 16 residues. The germline CDR1 and CDR2 sequences are SGHTA and FQGTGA. The complete variable domain, with remaining parts taken from reference TRBV7-3 and TRBJ1-6, reads GAGVSQTPSNKVTEKGKYVELRCDPISGHTALYWYRQSLGQGPEFLIYFQGTGAADDSGLPNDRFFAVRPEGSVSTLKIQRTERGDSAVYLCASSLTDPAGGSPLHFGNGTRLTVT.

This clone was counted once. The CDR3 loop is CASSVDPGSRSGNTIYF. Written as DNA, the CDR3 is TGTGCCAGCAGCGTAGATCCAGGCTCTCGCTCTGGAAACACCATATATTTT. The chain carries TRBV9 and TRBJ1-3; D uncertain. The CDR3 consists of 17 residues. CDR1 and CDR2 (germline): SGDLS, YYNGEE. V was pared by 0 bases and J by 0 bases, with 13 bases between. The whole variable domain, remainder taken from reference TRBV9 and TRBJ1-3, is DSGVTQTPKHLITATGQRVTLRCSPRSGDLSVYWYQQSLDQGLQFLIQYYNGEERAKGNILERFSAQQFPDLHSELNLSSLELGDSALYFCASSVDPGSRSGNTIYFGEGSWLTVV.

The chain recombines TRBV7-8 with TRBJ1-5; a weak D match, TRBD1 (6 bases). Germline V gene sequence: CDR1 SGHVS, CDR2 FQNEAQ. The CDR3 totals 14 residues. V was pared by 3 bases and J by 4 bases, with 10 bases between. CDR3 sequence reads: CASSFETGNQPQHF. The CDR3 nucleotides are TGTGCCAGCAGCTTTGAGACAGGAAATCAGCCCCAGCATTTT.

This rearrangement joins TRBV5-4 to TRBJ2-1, with a possible D match to TRBD2 (6 bases). Germline CDR1 is SGHNT and CDR2 is YYREEE (reference sequence). The CDR3 is 15 amino acids. Trimming took off 0 bases at V and 1 base at J, with 8 bases between the two ends. The CDR3 coding sequence is TGTGCCAGCAGCTTGGTAGCGGCTTCCTACAATGAGCAGTTCTTC. Residues: CASSLVAASYNEQFF.

This CDR3 reads CASSLARQYNSPLHF. CDR3 nucleotides: TGTGCCAGCAGCTTAGCACGTCAGTATAATTCACCCCTCCACTTT. The chain uses TRBV7-9 and TRBJ1-6; D is uncertain. Deletions cut 0 bases from V and 4 bases from J, with 7 bases between. The CDR3 totals 15 residues. Per germline, CDR1 SEHNR and CDR2 FQNEAQ (reference sequence).

The chain has TRBV19 and TRBJ1-2, with a weak D call TRBD1 (5 bases). This CDR3 contains 19 residues. Trimming took 3 bases from V and 2 from J, leaving 25 bases between them. In germline, CDR1 is LNHDA, CDR2 SQIVND (reference sequence). For the CDR3, the DNA is TGTGCCAGTAGTATTCCCGGGGGGACGATCAGAAATACCAACTATGGCTACACCTTC. It encodes CASSIPGGTIRNTNYGYTF.

The chain has TRBV28 and TRBJ1-5; the D gene is possibly TRBD1 (5 bases). This CDR3 has 15 residues. Trimming removed 6 bases from V and 2 bases from J, with 14 bases in between. Per the germline V gene, CDR1 is MDHEN and CDR2 is SYDVKM. CDR3 nucleotide sequence: TGTGCCAGCAGGTACCAGGGTGGGCGCAATCAGCCCCAGCATTTT. Residues: CASRYQGGRNQPQHF.